One sample yielded the 28 T cell receptor beta chains listed below, sequenced in a study of blood T cell repertoires in COVID-19. The protocol was immunoSEQ multiplex PCR, while the TCRdb copy is restricted to in-frame clones and leaves out a portion. In the table there are about 200,000 clones, about 88% of which are singletons. The sequenced sample was PBMCs or T cells enriched from blood (not recorded which). These receptors were obtained from a woman in her 30s who had been exposed to COVID-19.

As concerns this clone: This sample includes further DNA sequences coding for the same CDR3. This sequence joins TRBV3-1 (or the pseudogene TRBV3-2) and TRBJ1-5; D perhaps matches TRBD1 (6 bases). Trimming shortened V by 1 base and J by 3 bases, and 10 bases separated the two germline ends. CDR1 LGHDT and CDR2 YNNKEL come from the germline V gene (reference sequence). This CDR3 is 15 amino acids long. CDR3 loop: CASSQGGGTNQPQHF. The CDR3 bases are TGTGCCAGCAGCCAAGGGGGGGGCACCAATCAGCCCCAGCATTTT.

V usage is TRBV7-2 and J usage is TRBJ2-7; weak D call: TRBD1 (5 bases). Germline assignment: CDR1 SGHTA and CDR2 FQGNSA. Deletions cut 3 bases from V and 1 base from J, with 16 bases between. The length of the CDR3 is 16 residues. The CDR3 region has the DNA TGTGCCAGCAGCTTCGTTGGACAACTCCCTTCCTACGAGCAGTACTTC. It yields the protein CASSFVGQLPSYEQYF.

This clone has just one count. The V and J genes are TRBV5-5 and TRBJ1-2, with a weak D call TRBD1 (5 bases). Germline V CDR1 and CDR2: SGHKS, YYEKEE (reference sequence). CDR3 length: 14 residues. Trimming took off 7 bases at V and 0 bases at J, with 13 bases between the two ends. The CDR3 DNA reads TGTGCCAGCCTGGGGCGTGATACTAACTATGGCTACACCTTC. Its translation: CASLGRDTNYGYTF. The entire variable domain, with the rest obtained from reference TRBV5-5 and TRBJ1-2, is as follows: DAGVTQSPTHLIKTRGQQVTLRCSPISGHKSVSWYQQVLGQGPQFIFQYYEKEERGRGNFPDRFSARQFPNYSSELNVNALLLGDSALYLCASLGRDTNYGYTFGSGTRLTVV.

The chain has TRBV30 and TRBJ1-2, with D maybe TRBD1 (5 bases). The germline V and J ends were trimmed by 6 bases and 1 base, with 12 bases remaining between them. CDR1 GTSNPN and CDR2 SVGIG come from the germline V gene (reference sequence). The CDR3 consists of 13 residues. CDR3 sequence reads: CACMTARNYGYTF. In nucleotides, the CDR3 is TGTGCCTGTATGACAGCACGTAACTATGGCTACACCTTC.

The DNA of the CDR3 is TGTGCCACCAGCAGGACAGGGATAGCCAAAAACATTCAGTACTTC. It is translated as CATSRTGIAKNIQYF. V gene TRBV15 combines with J gene TRBJ2-4; 7 bases match TRBD1. Looked up from germline, CDR1 is LNHNV and CDR2 is YYDKDF (reference sequence). The CDR3 has 15 residues. V lost 3 bases to trimming and J lost 0 bases; unmatched junction nucleotides: 2.

The DNA of the CDR3 is TGTGCCAGCACGCCAGGGAACCAGCCCCAGCATTTT. Residues: CASTPGNQPQHF. The chain is built from TRBV6-6 and TRBJ1-5; weak D call: TRBD1 (5 bases). CDR3 length: 12 amino acids. V gave up 7 bases and J gave up 7 bases, with 11 bases separating them. Germline V gene sequence: CDR1 MNHNY, CDR2 SVGAGI (reference sequence).

The rearrangement links TRBV7-3 to TRBJ2-2; 8 bases are a match to TRBD2. Germline trimming cut 5 bases from V and 5 bases from J; bases unmatched to any gene: 4. This CDR3 has 14 amino acids. CDR1 and CDR2 from the germline V gene are SGHTA and FQGTGA. The CDR3 nucleotides are TGTGCCAGCAGCACCGGGGGGGCAACCGGGGAGCTGTTTTTT. Translation gives CASSTGGATGELFF. Complete variable domain (other parts from reference TRBV7-3 and TRBJ2-2): GAGVSQTPSNKVTEKGKYVELRCDPISGHTALYWYRQSLGQGPEFLIYFQGTGAADDSGLPNDRFFAVRPEGSVSTLKIQRTERGDSAVYLCASSTGGATGELFFGEGSRLTVL.

The gene calls are TRBV19 and TRBJ1-2; perhaps TRBD1 as D (5 bases). Germline V gene lookup returns CDR1 LNHDA and CDR2 SQIVND (reference sequence). V was pared by 0 bases and J by 3 bases, with 8 bases between. The CDR3 consists of 14 residues. CDR3 bases: TGTGCCAGTAGTATAGAGGAGGGGCACTATGGCTACACCTTC. Its translation is CASSIEEGHYGYTF. Based on the CDR3 plus reference TRBV19 and TRBJ1-2, the full variable domain is DGGITQSPKYLFRKEGQNVTLSCEQNLNHDAMYWYRQDPGQGLRLIYYSQIVNDFQKGDIAEGYSVSREKKESFPLTVTSAQKNPTAFYLCASSIEEGHYGYTFGSGTRLTVV.

The chain carries TRBV10-2 and TRBJ1-2, with D possibly being TRBD1 (5 bases). Germline CDR1 is WSHSY and CDR2 is SAAADI. V lost 7 bases, J lost 4 bases, and 13 bases lay in between. This CDR3 contains 13 residues. The CDR3 nucleotides are TGCGCCAGCACAGGAGGGGACGTCTATGGCTACACCTTC. As protein: CASTGGDVYGYTF.

The chain couples TRBV7-2 to TRBJ1-6; a possible D gene is TRBD1 (6 bases). V gave up 5 bases and J gave up 10 bases, with 15 bases separating them. This CDR3 has 14 residues. The V gene's germline CDR1 is SGHTA and CDR2 FQGNSA. The CDR3 DNA reads as TGTGCCAGCAGCCACGGGGGGCTTGAATCACCCCTCCACTTT. This translates into CASSHGGLESPLHF.

The chain recombines TRBV5-6 with TRBJ1-2; D unclear. This CDR3 is 14 amino acids long. In germline, CDR1 is SGHDT, CDR2 YYEEEE. V dropped 2 bases and J dropped 4 bases, with 12 bases sitting between them. Here the CDR3 reads CASSFGNPAYGYTF. CDR3 DNA sequence: TGTGCCAGCAGCTTCGGGAATCCGGCCTATGGCTACACCTTC.

The chain carries TRBV9 and TRBJ2-1; the match to TRBD2 covers 10 bases. The CDR3 length is 16 residues. V trimming: 0 bases; J trimming: 10 bases; junction bases outside the gene matches: 10. Germline V gives CDR1 SGDLS, CDR2 YYNGEE. The CDR3: CASSVDTSGTRGEQFF. The CDR3, as DNA: TGTGCCAGCAGCGTAGATACTAGCGGGACCCGAGGGGAGCAGTTCTTC.

The CDR3 reads CASSAGTREDADTQYF. The DNA of the CDR3 is TGCGCCAGCTCCGCCGGGACTCGTGAGGACGCAGATACGCAGTATTTT. The chain employs TRBV5-1 and TRBJ2-3; possible D gene TRBD2, 6 bases. CDR3 length: 16 amino acids. Germline V lookup: CDR1 SGHRS, CDR2 YFSETQ. With 7 bases removed from V and 4 bases from J, the gap between germline ends came to 22 bases.

The chain recombines TRBV19 with TRBJ1-1; 7 bases align to TRBD1. The CDR3 is 13 residues long. The germline gives CDR1 LNHDA, CDR2 SQIVND (reference sequence). V was clipped by 0 bases and J by 5 bases; unmatched bases: 0. CDR3 in amino acids: CASSIEQGTEAFF. CDR3 nucleotide sequence: TGTGCCAGTAGTATAGAACAGGGGACTGAAGCTTTCTTT. The whole variable domain, remainder taken from reference TRBV19 and TRBJ1-1, is DGGITQSPKYLFRKEGQNVTLSCEQNLNHDAMYWYRQDPGQGLRLIYYSQIVNDFQKGDIAEGYSVSREKKESFPLTVTSAQKNPTAFYLCASSIEQGTEAFFGQGTRLTVV.

The chain uses TRBV2 and TRBJ1-1, with D possibly matching TRBD1 (6 bases). CDR1 is SNHLY and CDR2 is FYNNEI in the germline V gene. Deletions cut 7 bases from V and 0 bases from J, with 18 bases between. CDR3 length: 16 amino acids. CDR3 sequence: CASTTPGEGVNTEAFF. CDR3 nucleotide sequence: TGTGCCAGCACCACTCCGGGTGAGGGGGTGAACACTGAAGCTTTCTTT.

This clone has only one observation. This chain links TRBV2 with TRBJ1-2, with D possibly being TRBD1 (6 bases). Per germline, CDR1 SNHLY and CDR2 FYNNEI. Trimming pared 5 bases from V and 8 bases from J, leaving 15 bases between. The CDR3 contains 13 residues. The CDR3 spells CASSIGTNHGYTF. The CDR3 region has the DNA TGTGCCAGCAGTATCGGGACAAACCACGGCTACACCTTC.

The CDR3 reads CASSLVWGAETQYF. CDR3 DNA sequence: TGCGCCAGCAGCTTGGTTTGGGGCGCGGAGACCCAGTACTTC. J is TRBJ2-5 and V is TRBV5-1; D might be TRBD1 (5 bases). The CDR3 runs to 14 residues. Germline V gene data show CDR1 as SGHRS and CDR2 as YFSETQ. V gave up 0 bases and J gave up 5 bases, with 11 bases separating them.

J is TRBJ2-1 and V is TRBV24-1; no firm D call. V was shortened by 3 bases and J by 5 bases, with 10 bases between the two germline ends. Germline V gene sequence: CDR1 KGHDR, CDR2 SFDVKD. The CDR3 extends over 14 amino acids. The CDR3 sequence: CATSDGRPNNEQFF. CDR3 bases: TGTGCCACCAGTGATGGCAGGCCCAACAATGAGCAGTTCTTC.

This chain uses TRBV30 with TRBJ2-7, with 8 bases identical to TRBD1. CDR1 is GTSNPN, CDR2 SVGIG, per germline (reference sequence). The CDR3 runs to 15 residues. J lost 3 bases, V lost 5 bases, and 12 bases had no gene match. CDR3 in amino acids: CAWSSGTGNFYEQYF. The CDR3 DNA reads TGTGCCTGGTCGTCCGGGACAGGCAACTTCTACGAGCAGTACTTC.

This clone was counted once. The chain's CDR3 is CASSPGKLAGGPDTQYF. In DNA form, the CDR3 reads TGCGCCAGCAGCCCAGGGAAACTAGCGGGGGGACCTGATACGCAGTATTTT. The rearrangement links TRBV5-1 to TRBJ2-3, with 12 bases that match TRBD2. Germline CDR1 and CDR2: SGHRS and YFSETQ. Germline trimming cut 4 bases from V and 6 bases from J; bases unmatched to any gene: 12. The CDR3 sequence is 17 residues long. Together with reference TRBV5-1 and TRBJ2-3, the CDR3 gives the full variable domain: KAGVTQTPRYLIKTRGQQVTLSCSPISGHRSVSWYQQTPGQGLQFLFEYFSETQRNKGNFPGRFSGRQFSNSRSEMNVSTLELGDSALYLCASSPGKLAGGPDTQYFGPGTRLTVL.

This chain links TRBV6-5 with TRBJ2-3, with TRBD1 matching over 9 bases. This CDR3 contains 14 residues. From germline, CDR1 is MNHEY and CDR2 SVGAGI. V was pared by 5 bases and J by 7 bases, with 7 bases of the junction left unmatched. The chain's CDR3 is CASSPTGGRNTQYF. CDR3 nucleotide sequence: TGTGCCAGCAGTCCGACAGGGGGTAGGAATACGCAGTATTTT.

The chain employs TRBV7-2 and TRBJ2-1, with D perhaps TRBD2 (5 bases). Per germline, CDR1 SGHTA and CDR2 FQGNSA. The CDR3 extends over 15 amino acids. The V end lost 1 base, the J end lost 6 bases, and 13 bases lay between the germline ends. The CDR3 region has the DNA TGTGCCAGCAGCTTAGGTGGTTCGGGGTCCAATGAGCAGTTCTTC. Translation gives CASSLGGSGSNEQFF.

The V and J genes are TRBV28 and TRBJ1-2, with D perhaps matching TRBD1 (5 bases). Trimming stripped 3 bases from V and 3 bases from J, with 14 bases between. This CDR3 is 15 amino acids long. From germline, CDR1 is MDHEN and CDR2 SYDVKM. The CDR3 loop is CASSFPTATYYGYTF. Written as DNA, the CDR3 is TGTGCCAGCAGTTTCCCGACAGCGACGTACTATGGCTACACCTTC.

J is TRBJ1-4 and V is TRBV30; 8 nucleotides line up with TRBD1. This CDR3 is built from 15 residues. In germline, CDR1 is GTSNPN, CDR2 SVGIG (reference sequence). V was clipped by 1 base and J by 8 bases; unmatched bases: 9. CDR3 sequence reads: CAWSASGGAGEKLFF. The CDR3 DNA follows: TGTGCCTGGAGTGCCTCAGGGGGCGCGGGGGAAAAACTGTTTTTT.

The genes are TRBV19 and TRBJ1-2; D is undetermined. Germline V gene sequence: CDR1 LNHDA, CDR2 SQIVND (reference sequence). The CDR3 length is 11 residues. With 6 bases removed from V and 8 bases from J, the gap between germline ends came to 10 bases. CDR3 nucleotides: TGTGCCAGTAGAGAGGGAGCCGGCTACACCTTC. Translating it yields CASREGAGYTF.

This chain links TRBV5-1 with TRBJ1-2; TRBD1 is a possible D gene (5 bases). V was cut by 0 bases and J by 8 bases, with 14 bases left in between. CDR3 length equals 14 residues. Germline CDR1 is SGHRS and CDR2 is YFSETQ. The CDR3: CASSLAIDSSGYTF. CDR3 nucleotides: TGCGCCAGCAGCTTGGCCATCGACAGCTCAGGCTACACCTTC.

This chain uses TRBV5-5 with TRBJ1-6, with a possible D match to TRBD1 (6 bases). V was trimmed by 3 bases and J by 5 bases, leaving 12 bases between them. Germline loops: CDR1 SGHKS, CDR2 YYEKEE (reference sequence). This CDR3 comprises 15 residues. The CDR3, as DNA: TGTGCCAGCAGCTCATTACAGGGTAATAATTCACCCCTCCACTTT. Encoded protein: CASSSLQGNNSPLHF.

This chain links TRBV4-2 with TRBJ2-7; TRBD2 matches at 7 bases. Looked up from germline, CDR1 is LGHNA and CDR2 is YNFKEQ. The CDR3 totals 16 residues. V shed 3 bases and J 2 bases; nucleotides not matched to a gene: 10. CDR3 sequence reads: CASSHLLAGETYEQYF. CDR3 nucleotide sequence: TGTGCCAGCAGCCACCTATTGGCGGGGGAAACCTACGAGCAGTACTTC.